These 8 T cell receptor beta chains came from one sample sequenced in a study of T cells in Graves' hyperthyroidism and ophthalmopathy. It was RNA transcripts that yielded the amplified TCR beta CDR3 regions. Carried out on the TCR CDR3, a first-round RT-PCR used the HTBI primer set. TCRdb ran MiXCR on the multiplex PCR reads and lists one entry per CDR3 protein. The profile shows hundreds of thousands of distinct CDR3 sequences, around 39% of them singletons. The sample taken for sequencing was blood. These receptors all stem from a man between 18 and 35 years old with Graves' hyperthyroidism.

This chain connects TRBV2 to TRBJ1-1, with D possibly being TRBD1 (6 bases). Deletions cut 6 bases from V and 0 bases from J, with 17 bases between. The CDR3 extends over 16 amino acids. Germline lookup yields CDR1 SNHLY and CDR2 FYNNEI. CDR3 sequence reads: CASSLSPDRLNTEAFF. CDR3 DNA sequence: TGTGCCAGCAGCTTAAGCCCGGACAGATTGAACACTGAAGCTTTCTTT.

The chain is built from TRBV2 and TRBJ2-6; TRBD1 might be the D (5 bases). Germline assignment: CDR1 SNHLY and CDR2 FYNNEI. V lost 6 bases, J lost 2 bases, and 17 bases lay in between. The CDR3 has 17 amino acids. CDR3 bases: TGTGCCAGCAGAGGGGAAAGTAGTTTTACTGGGGCCAACGTCCTGACTTTC. Amino acids: CASRGESSFTGANVLTF.

V usage is TRBV7-2 and J usage is TRBJ2-7; possibly TRBD2 for D (6 bases). V was clipped by 6 bases and J by 5 bases, with 17 bases between them. From germline, CDR1 is SGHTA and CDR2 FQGNSA. The CDR3 totals 14 residues. The CDR3 region is CASSERSGGDEQYF. CDR3 nucleotides: TGTGCCAGCAGTGAGCGAAGCGGAGGGGACGAGCAGTACTTC.

At least ten counts were recorded for this clonotype. The chain uses TRBV12-3 or TRBV12-4 and TRBJ1-2, with 10 nucleotides matching TRBD1. The V gene end was trimmed by 3 bases and the J gene end by 4 bases; junction bases not matched to a gene: 5. The CDR3 is 15 residues long. The CDR3 nucleotides are TGTGCCAGCAGTTTCTGGGGACAGGGGACCTATGGCTACACCTTC. This codes for CASSFWGQGTYGYTF.

This sequence joins TRBV2 and TRBJ2-2, with no clear D. The ends were cut back, 7 bases at V and 7 bases at J, with 16 bases in the middle. The germline CDR1 and CDR2 sequences are SNHLY and FYNNEI. The length of the CDR3 is 14 residues. CDR3 sequence (DNA): TGTGCCAGCACCCTCTCTAGAGGAAACGGGGAGCTGTTTTTT. It yields the protein CASTLSRGNGELFF. Full variable domain (remainder filled in from reference TRBV2 and TRBJ2-2): EPEVTQTPSHQVTQMGQEVILRCVPISNHLYFYWYRQILGQKVEFLVSFYNNEISEKSEIFDDQFSVERPDGSNFTLKIRSTKLEDSAMYFCASTLSRGNGELFFGEGSRLTVL.

V is TRBV6-5 and J is TRBJ2-5; weak D call: TRBD1 (6 bases). Germline CDR1 is MNHEY and CDR2 is SVGAGI. Between the trimmed V and J ends, which lost 5 bases and 4 bases, there was a span of 11 bases. The CDR3 has 13 amino acids. DNA for the CDR3: TGTGCCAGCAGTCAAATCAGGGGAGAGACCCAGTACTTC. Its protein is CASSQIRGETQYF.

This clonotype came up many times. The chain joins TRBV2 to TRBJ1-1, with 7 bases aligning to TRBD1. This CDR3 is built from 13 residues. Germline lookup yields CDR1 SNHLY and CDR2 FYNNEI. With V trimmed by 10 bases and J by 0 bases, 5 bases remained unmatched. The CDR3 region is CATRGQVNTEAFF. In nucleotides, the CDR3 is TGTGCCACCAGAGGACAGGTGAACACTGAAGCTTTCTTT.

The sample holds many counts of this clonotype. V and J are TRBV7-9 and TRBJ2-7; no firm D call. V lost 5 bases and J 6 bases, leaving 17 bases between the germline ends. The CDR3 covers 14 residues. The V gene's germline CDR1 is SEHNR and CDR2 FQNEAQ (reference sequence). The CDR3 DNA reads as TGTGCCAGCAGCGATGATCGCTCCCGAGGCGAGCAGTACTTC. It specifies CASSDDRSRGEQYF.